This TCR beta chain is drawn from a study of cytomegalovirus exposure and HLA in healthy donors. General study findings and limits: CMV serostatus was the sole immune exposure information available. Analysis performed later showed TCR beta chains linked to HLA being more clonally expanded than equally common others.

This CDR3 has 16 residues. V lost 4 bases and J lost 0; bases outside the gene matches: 5. Germline V lookup: CDR1 KGHSH, CDR2 LQKENI. Primers: 60 Vbeta forward and 13 Jbeta reverse. Assay used: immunoSEQ multiplex PCR; TCRdb lists only in-frame clones, some missing. The sample records 110,000 to 150,000 clones, about 78% being singletons. It was healthy bone marrow donors who served as donors. Nominal health characterized the donors when sampled, though unrecorded immune exposures were likely. About this clone: The target antigen is unknown.

V gene TRBV18 combines with J gene TRBJ1-1, with 10 bases aligning to TRBD1. What was sequenced was PBMCs. The sequence was obtained from a man aged 40-49 years in good health and CMV-seropositive. In DNA, the CDR3 is TGTGCCAGCTCACTAGGACAGGGGGGCATGAACACTGAAGCTTTCTTT. Its protein product is CASSLGQGGMNTEAFF.